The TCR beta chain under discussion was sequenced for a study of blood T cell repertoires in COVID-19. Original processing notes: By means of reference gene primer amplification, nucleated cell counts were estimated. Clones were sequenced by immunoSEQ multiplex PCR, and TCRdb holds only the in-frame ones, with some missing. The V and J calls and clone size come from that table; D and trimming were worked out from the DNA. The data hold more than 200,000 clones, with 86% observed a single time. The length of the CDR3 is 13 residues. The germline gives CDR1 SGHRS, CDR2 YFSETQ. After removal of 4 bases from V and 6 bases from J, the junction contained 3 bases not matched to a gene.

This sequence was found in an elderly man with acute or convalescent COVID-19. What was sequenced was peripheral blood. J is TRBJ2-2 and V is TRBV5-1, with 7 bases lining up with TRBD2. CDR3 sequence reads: CASSPREAGELFF. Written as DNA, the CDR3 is TGCGCCAGCAGCCCTCGGGAGGCCGGGGAGCTGTTTTTT.